This record covers a single TCR beta chain. The antigen remains unidentified. This entry belongs to a study of monozygotic twins with inflammatory bowel disease. Findings of the study overall: The analysis yielded no support for one strong signal or clonotype associated with IBD. IBD patients displayed reduced TCRbeta diversity (inverse Simpson) when set against healthy co-twins. The authors could not tell different T cell subtypes apart.

From its re-call of the 5' RACE reads, TCRdb lists each CDR3 protein once, without DNA. This listing includes some 160,000 distinct CDR3 sequences. The clonotype originates from a human donor with ulcerative colitis or Crohn's disease, or a healthy co-twin of an affected twin (not recorded which). Input material: blood.

CDR3 region: CAWSARGDYEQYF. The rearrangement joins TRBV30 to TRBJ2-7; TCRdb proposes TRBD1, but this gene call is untestable without DNA. The CDR3 is 13 residues long. Germline V CDR1 and CDR2: GTSNPN, SVGIG (reference sequence).